These 11 T cell receptor beta chains originate from one sample sequenced in a study of blood T cell repertoires in COVID-19. The repertoire was sequenced with immunoSEQ multiplex PCR; TCRdb's copy has only in-frame clones and lacks some. The table shows over 300,000 clones, with roughly 90% occurring only once. The sequencing input was PBMCs or T cells enriched from blood (not recorded which). Every receptor here comes from a woman in her 40s who had recovered from COVID-19.

The chain carries TRBV4-3 and TRBJ2-1; 7 nucleotides match TRBD2. The CDR3 loop spans 14 amino acids. V trimming: 4 bases; J trimming: 7 bases; junction bases outside the gene matches: 7. The germline V gene has CDR1 LGHNA and CDR2 YSLEER. The CDR3 is CASSPRRGYNEQFF. The CDR3, as DNA: TGCGCCAGCAGCCCCCGGCGGGGGTATAATGAGCAGTTCTTC.

The rearrangement uses TRBV3-1 (or the pseudogene TRBV3-2) and TRBJ1-1; 8 bases line up with TRBD1. This CDR3 spans 13 amino acids. Trimming removed 7 bases from V and 0 bases from J; junction bases left unmatched: 1. Germline V lookup: CDR1 LGHDT, CDR2 YNNKEL (reference sequence). The CDR3 nucleotides read TGTGCCAGCAAGACAGGGGTGAACACTGAAGCTTTCTTT. Its translation: CASKTGVNTEAFF.

This clone was observed a single time. This rearrangement joins TRBV3-1 (or the pseudogene TRBV3-2) to TRBJ1-2; 7 nucleotides match TRBD1. This CDR3 has 13 residues. J gave up 4 bases and V 6 bases, and 5 bases lay outside the gene matches. The V gene's germline CDR1 is LGHDT and CDR2 YNNKEL (reference sequence). CDR3 DNA sequence: TGTGCCAGCAGGCGACAGGGTGGCTATGGCTACACCTTC. Translating gives CASRRQGGYGYTF.

This chain connects TRBV7-9 to TRBJ2-7, with D uncertain. This CDR3 region has 12 residues. CDR1 is SEHNR, CDR2 FQNEAQ, per germline (reference sequence). V lost 5 bases, J lost 0 bases, and 5 bases lay in between. CDR3 sequence reads: CASSLSSYEQYF. CDR3 sequence (DNA): TGTGCCAGCAGCCTTTCCTCCTACGAGCAGTACTTC.

CDR3 residues: CASSLETGEAEKLFF. In DNA, the CDR3 is TGTGCCAGCAGCTTAGAAACAGGGGAGGCTGAAAAACTGTTTTTT. The chain links TRBV7-2 to TRBJ1-4; 7 bases are shared with TRBD1. This CDR3 contains 15 residues. CDR1 and CDR2 from the germline V gene are SGHTA and FQGNSA. V lost 1 base to trimming and J lost 7 bases; unmatched junction nucleotides: 6.

There are a few counts of this clone. This chain joins TRBV7-9 and TRBJ2-2; D is unresolved. Trimming cost V 2 bases and J 4 bases, with 14 bases left between them. This CDR3 has 16 amino acids. Germline lookup yields CDR1 SEHNR and CDR2 FQNEAQ (reference sequence). The CDR3 DNA reads TGTGCCAGCAGCTTACCGAGTTACGGTGGCACCGGGGAGCTGTTTTTT. This codes for CASSLPSYGGTGELFF.

V and J are TRBV13 and TRBJ1-6, with no clear D. From germline, CDR1 is PRHDT and CDR2 FYEKMQ (reference sequence). The CDR3 runs to 15 residues. V shed 6 bases and J shed 0 bases, with 9 bases lying between them. CDR3 nucleotide sequence: TGTGCCAGCAGACCCACATTCTCCTATAATTCACCCCTCCACTTT. This translates into CASRPTFSYNSPLHF.

The rearrangement links TRBV2 to TRBJ2-3; 7 nucleotides match TRBD2. This CDR3 region has 14 residues. V dropped 5 bases and J dropped 6; count of bases not matched to a gene: 8. The germline gives CDR1 SNHLY, CDR2 FYNNEI. The CDR3 loop is CASSSLAERDTQYF. The CDR3 DNA reads TGTGCCAGCAGTAGTCTAGCGGAGAGGGATACGCAGTATTTT.

This clone was seen once. This chain uses TRBV11-2 with TRBJ2-1; D is perhaps TRBD2 (5 bases). The CDR3 spans 16 residues. CDR1 and CDR2 (germline): SGHAT, FQNNGV. The ends were cut back, 0 bases at V and 0 bases at J, with 9 bases in the middle. The CDR3 DNA is TGTGCCAGCAGCTTAGAGGGGAGCCGCTCCTACAATGAGCAGTTCTTC. Its translation: CASSLEGSRSYNEQFF.

This chain connects TRBV9 to TRBJ1-6; TRBD1 matches at 7 bases. Germline lookup yields CDR1 SGDLS and CDR2 YYNGEE. The ends lost 7 bases at V and 10 bases at J; junction bases unmatched: 5. This CDR3 contains 12 residues. CDR3 DNA sequence: TGTGCCAGCTCTAAAGGGGGCTCACCCCTCCACTTT. It yields the protein CASSKGGSPLHF. The full variable domain, completed using reference TRBV9 and TRBJ1-6, is DSGVTQTPKHLITATGQRVTLRCSPRSGDLSVYWYQQSLDQGLQFLIQYYNGEERAKGNILERFSAQQFPDLHSELNLSSLELGDSALYFCASSKGGSPLHFGNGTRLTVT.

This chain uses TRBV30 with TRBJ2-2; the D gene is possibly TRBD1 (6 bases). The CDR3 contains 12 residues. Deletions cut 4 bases from V and 3 bases from J, with 6 bases between. Germline V gene data show CDR1 as GTSNPN and CDR2 as SVGIG (reference sequence). CDR3: CAWTGDTGELFF. For the CDR3, the DNA is TGTGCCTGGACAGGGGACACCGGGGAGCTGTTTTTT.